This TCR beta chain stems from a study of CD8+ T cells in alopecia areata. Per the germline V gene, CDR1 is MNHEY and CDR2 is SMNVEV (reference sequence). Trimming stripped 3 bases from V and 0 bases from J, with 20 bases between. The CDR3 contains 18 residues. The authors extracted RNA and reverse transcribed it into cDNA as the sequencing template. This table comes from immunoSEQ multiplex PCR, and its TCRdb copy is limited to in-frame clones, with some not included. The table lists 150,000 or so clones, around 71% of them singletons. The sample in question was CD8+ T cells sorted from blood, obtained at week 0. This receptor was taken from a human donor with alopecia areata. The J gene is TRBJ2-5, the V gene TRBV27, with no clear D. The CDR3 spells CASSFAFTGPLDQETQYF. CDR3 nucleotide sequence: TGTGCCAGCAGTTTCGCGTTTACGGGTCCGCTGGACCAAGAGACCCAGTACTTC.